The source of this T cell receptor (beta chain) is a study of T cells after yellow fever vaccination. This clonotype was seen at least ten times. Its specificity is unknown. CDR3 length: 13 residues. Germline lookup yields CDR1 DFQATT and CDR2 SNEGSKA (reference sequence). V lost 1 base and J lost 2, with 5 bases in between. Each CDR3 protein gets one entry after TCRdb re-called the 5' RACE reads with MiXCR. This table has about 500,000 distinct CDR3 sequences, about 15% appearing once. Study-level results: A secondary response was less intense yet reached its peak sooner, at day 5 versus 15.

The rearrangement uses TRBV20-1 and TRBJ2-2; D remains unclear. The source of this sequence is a man younger than 30 who received the YFV17D yellow fever vaccine. The material sequenced was PBMCs, taken around 5 days after the first yellow fever vaccination. CDR3: CSARGGNTGELFF. The CDR3 nucleotides are TGCAGTGCTAGAGGGGGTAACACCGGGGAGCTGTTTTTT.